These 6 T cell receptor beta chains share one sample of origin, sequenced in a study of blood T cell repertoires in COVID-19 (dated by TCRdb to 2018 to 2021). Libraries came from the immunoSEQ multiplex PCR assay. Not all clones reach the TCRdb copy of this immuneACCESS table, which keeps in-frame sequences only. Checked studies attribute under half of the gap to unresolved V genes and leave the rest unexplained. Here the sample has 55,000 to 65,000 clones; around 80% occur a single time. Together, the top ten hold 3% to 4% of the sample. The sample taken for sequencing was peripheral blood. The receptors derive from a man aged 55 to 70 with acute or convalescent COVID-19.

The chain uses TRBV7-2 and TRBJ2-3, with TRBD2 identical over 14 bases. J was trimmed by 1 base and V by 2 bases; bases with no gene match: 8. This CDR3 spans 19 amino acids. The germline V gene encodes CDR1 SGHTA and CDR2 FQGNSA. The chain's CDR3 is CASSLRGLAGDSGTDTQYF. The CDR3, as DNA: TGTGCCAGCAGCTTAAGGGGACTAGCGGGAGACAGTGGCACAGATACGCAGTATTTT. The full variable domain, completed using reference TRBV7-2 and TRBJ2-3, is GAGVSQSPSNKVTEKGKDVELRCDPISGHTALYWYRQSLGQGLEFLIYFQGNSAPDKSGLPSDRFSAERTGGSVSTLTIQRTQQEDSAVYLCASSLRGLAGDSGTDTQYFGPGTRLTVL.

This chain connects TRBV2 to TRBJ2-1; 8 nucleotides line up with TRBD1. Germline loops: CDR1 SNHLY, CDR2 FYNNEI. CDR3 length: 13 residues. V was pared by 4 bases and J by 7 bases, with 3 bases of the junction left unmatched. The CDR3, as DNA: TGTGCCAGCAGTGGGACAGGGCGTAATGAGCAGTTCTTC. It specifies CASSGTGRNEQFF.

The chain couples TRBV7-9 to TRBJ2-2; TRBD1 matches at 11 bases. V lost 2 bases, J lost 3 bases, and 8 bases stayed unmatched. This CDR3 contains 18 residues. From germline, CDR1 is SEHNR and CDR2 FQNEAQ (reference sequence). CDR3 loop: CASSLTRGQGGDTGELFF. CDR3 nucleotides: TGTGCCAGCAGCTTAACCCGGGGACAGGGGGGCGACACCGGGGAGCTGTTTTTT.

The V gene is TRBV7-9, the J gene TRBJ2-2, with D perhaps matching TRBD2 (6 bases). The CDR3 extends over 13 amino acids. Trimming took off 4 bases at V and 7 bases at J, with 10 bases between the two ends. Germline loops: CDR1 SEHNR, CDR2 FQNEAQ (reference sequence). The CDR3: CASSWGGNGELFF. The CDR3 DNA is TGTGCCAGCAGCTGGGGAGGAAACGGGGAGCTGTTTTTT.

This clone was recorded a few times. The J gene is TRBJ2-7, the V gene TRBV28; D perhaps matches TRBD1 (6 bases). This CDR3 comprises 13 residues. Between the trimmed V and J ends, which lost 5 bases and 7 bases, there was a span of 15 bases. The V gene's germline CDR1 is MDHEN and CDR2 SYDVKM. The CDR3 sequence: CASSTTLTGEQYF. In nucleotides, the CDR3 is TGTGCCAGCAGTACCACCCTCACAGGGGAGCAGTACTTC.

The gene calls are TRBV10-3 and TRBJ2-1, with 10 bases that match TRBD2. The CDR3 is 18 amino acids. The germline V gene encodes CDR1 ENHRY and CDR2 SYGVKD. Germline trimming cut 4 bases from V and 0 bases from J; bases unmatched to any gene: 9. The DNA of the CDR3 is TGTGCCATCAGTGGAGAAGCGGGAGGGGTTAGCTCCTACAATGAGCAGTTCTTC. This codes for CAISGEAGGVSSYNEQFF.